Shown below are 30 T cell receptor beta chains from a single sample sequenced in a study of PD-L1 blockade in urothelial cancer. Libraries were prepared by immunoSEQ multiplex PCR; TCRdb keeps only in-frame clonotypes and omits some of them. This table has approximately 18,000 clones, approximately 83% appearing once. Described time point: peripheral blood 6 weeks after treatment start. The sequencing here drew on PBMCs, taken around atezolizumab (anti-PD-L1) treatment. The source of these receptors is a man aged 45-65 years with urothelial cancer.

This clone has just a few counts. The V and J genes are TRBV29-1 and TRBJ1-2; tentatively, D is TRBD1 (5 bases). Trimming took off 4 bases at V and 8 bases at J, with 17 bases between the two ends. Germline V gives CDR1 SQVTM, CDR2 ANQGSEA. This CDR3 spans 13 amino acids. The CDR3 DNA reads TGCAGCGTTGGGACCGTTCCGAAGGGGGGCTACACCTTC. Protein sequence: CSVGTVPKGGYTF. Supplemented by reference TRBV29-1 and TRBJ1-2, the full variable domain reads SAVISQKPSRDICQRGTSLTIQCQVDSQVTMMFWYRQQPGQSLTLIATANQGSEATYESGFVIDKFPISRPNLTFSTLTVSNMSPEDSSIYLCSVGTVPKGGYTFGSGTRLTVV.

This clone occurred a few times. The chain recombines TRBV6-4 with TRBJ2-7; the D gene is possibly TRBD1 (5 bases). The CDR3 is made up of 11 amino acids. Germline V gene data show CDR1 as MRHNA and CDR2 as SNTAGT. The ends were cut back, 6 bases at V and 9 bases at J, with 12 bases in the middle. The CDR3 region has the DNA TGTGCCAGCAGGCAAAGGGGCGTGCAGTACGTC. Protein sequence: CASRQRGVQYV.

The chain employs TRBV5-4 and TRBJ2-4; 7 bases line up with TRBD1. The CDR3 contains 15 residues. CDR1 and CDR2 (germline): SGHNT, YYREEE (reference sequence). V was clipped by 3 bases and J by 4 bases; unmatched bases: 7. The CDR3 bases are TGTGCCAGCAGCTCGGGACAGCTTAGAAAAAACATTCAGTACTTC. Protein sequence: CASSSGQLRKNIQYF.

The rearrangement links TRBV19 to TRBJ2-1, with D possibly being TRBD1 (6 bases). The CDR3 has 15 residues. CDR1 LNHDA and CDR2 SQIVND come from the germline V gene (reference sequence). The V and J ends lost 6 bases and 4 bases respectively, with 16 bases between them. The CDR3 sequence: CASRSTGTSYNEQFF. CDR3 coding DNA: TGTGCCAGTAGATCAACCGGGACAAGTTACAATGAGCAGTTCTTC.

The chain carries TRBV10-2 and TRBJ2-1; 10 positions match TRBD2. The CDR3 sequence is 14 residues long. V gave up 5 bases and J gave up 7 bases; unmatched junction bases: 5. Per the germline V gene, CDR1 is WSHSY and CDR2 is SAAADI. The chain's CDR3 is CASSPSGRTNEQFF. The DNA of the CDR3 is TGCGCCAGCAGTCCTAGCGGGAGAACAAATGAGCAGTTCTTC.

The chain carries TRBV2 and TRBJ1-2; TRBD1 matches 7 bases. Unmatched junction bases numbered 6, after V lost 6 bases and J lost 8 bases. There are 12 residues in the CDR3. Germline V gene sequence: CDR1 SNHLY, CDR2 FYNNEI. The CDR3 reads CASSSDRAGYTF. The CDR3 region has the DNA TGTGCCAGCAGCTCCGACAGGGCCGGCTACACCTTC.

The chain couples TRBV2 to TRBJ1-4; D ambiguous. Germline CDR1 reads SNHLY; CDR2 reads FYNNEI. The CDR3 length is 14 residues. V gave up 11 bases and J gave up 8 bases, with 21 bases separating them. CDR3 in DNA: TGTGCCTCCCACTCGGAAAAACCCGGGGAAAAACTGTTTTTT. Residues: CASHSEKPGEKLFF.

The rearrangement links TRBV27 to TRBJ2-5, with 12 bases lining up with TRBD2. The germline CDR1 and CDR2 sequences are MNHEY and SMNVEV (reference sequence). Trimming took 6 bases from V and 5 from J; bases not matched to a gene: 4. This CDR3 comprises 14 residues. Written as DNA, the CDR3 is TGTGCCAGCAGGACTAGCGGGAGACCGGAGACCCAGTACTTC. As protein: CASRTSGRPETQYF.

V gene TRBV19 combines with J gene TRBJ2-7; D might be TRBD1 (5 bases). V was cut by 7 bases and J by 0 bases, with 19 bases left in between. This CDR3 is 16 amino acids long. Germline V gives CDR1 LNHDA, CDR2 SQIVND (reference sequence). DNA of the CDR3: TGTGCCAGTATCGGAGAAAAGGGGCATAGCTCCTACGAGCAGTACGTC. Translated, it gives CASIGEKGHSSYEQYV.

The rearrangement joins TRBV18 to TRBJ1-2, with D perhaps TRBD1 (6 bases). Germline CDR1 and CDR2: KGHSH and LQKENI. The length of the CDR3 is 14 residues. Trimming pared 3 bases from V and 8 bases from J, leaving 16 bases between. CDR3: CASSPLDRLLGYTF. In DNA, the CDR3 is TGTGCCAGCTCACCTCTCGACAGGCTTTTAGGCTACACCTTC.

The CDR3 DNA follows: TGTGCCAGCAGCCTCGGACGGACTTACTATGGCTACACCTTC. This gives the protein CASSLGRTYYGYTF. The rearrangement joins TRBV7-2 to TRBJ1-2; D remains unclear. Trimming removed 5 bases at V and 3 bases at J, with 13 bases between. CDR3 length: 14 amino acids. Germline V gene data show CDR1 as SGHTA and CDR2 as FQGNSA.

This chain uses TRBV6-1 with TRBJ2-3, with 8 positions matching TRBD1. The CDR3 extends over 21 amino acids. In germline, CDR1 is MNHNS, CDR2 SASEGT. Trimming took 1 base from V and 0 from J; bases not matched to a gene: 18. CDR3 nucleotides: TGTGCCAGCAGTGAAGTTTCTCCGGTAGAGTGGACAGGGCTCAGCACAGATACGCAGTATTTT. Encoded protein: CASSEVSPVEWTGLSTDTQYF.

The gene calls are TRBV7-9 and TRBJ2-3; TRBD2 aligns across 8 bases. This CDR3 region has 16 residues. Germline CDR1 reads SEHNR; CDR2 reads FQNEAQ (reference sequence). Germline trimming cut 1 base from V and 0 bases from J; bases unmatched to any gene: 3. The CDR3 nucleotides are TGTGCCAGCAGCTTAGGTGGCGGGAGGAGCACAGATACGCAGTATTTT. Translating it yields CASSLGGGRSTDTQYF.

The CDR3, as DNA: TGTGCCAGCAGCTTGGAGCGCGGCTCCTACGAGCAGTACTTC. Translation: CASSLERGSYEQYF. The V and J genes are TRBV11-2 and TRBJ2-7; D is unclear. V lost 3 bases and J lost 0, with 9 bases in between. Germline loops: CDR1 SGHAT, CDR2 FQNNGV. This CDR3 contains 14 residues.

The chain is built from TRBV9 and TRBJ2-2, with a tentative D call TRBD2 (6 bases). This CDR3 comprises 13 residues. The germline V gene encodes CDR1 SGDLS and CDR2 YYNGEE. V gave up 0 bases and J gave up 6 bases, with 6 bases separating them. CDR3 nucleotides: TGTGCCAGCAGCGTAGGCGGGGCCGGGGAGCTGTTTTTT. It codes for CASSVGGAGELFF.

Points on this clone: This same CDR3 is encoded by further DNA sequences in the sample. The V gene is TRBV27, the J gene TRBJ2-1; D unclear. Trimming cost V 2 bases and J 9 bases, with 8 bases left between them. This CDR3 is built from 12 residues. Germline CDR1 and CDR2: MNHEY and SMNVEV (reference sequence). DNA for the CDR3: TGTGCCAGCAGTTTACGAAGAGGTGAGCAGTTCTTC. The encoded protein is CASSLRRGEQFF.

This chain uses TRBV2 with TRBJ1-1; D is possibly TRBD1 (6 bases). Germline V gives CDR1 SNHLY, CDR2 FYNNEI. The CDR3 is 12 amino acids. The germline V and J ends were trimmed by 6 bases and 10 bases, with 15 bases remaining between them. This chain's CDR3 is CASRGGGTGAFF. The CDR3 region has the DNA TGTGCCAGCAGAGGGGGGGGTACCGGAGCTTTCTTT. The variable domain in full, completed from reference TRBV2 and TRBJ1-1, reads EPEVTQTPSHQVTQMGQEVILRCVPISNHLYFYWYRQILGQKVEFLVSFYNNEISEKSEIFDDQFSVERPDGSNFTLKIRSTKLEDSAMYFCASRGGGTGAFFGQGTRLTVV.

The rearrangement joins TRBV6-6 to TRBJ2-2, with TRBD1 as a possible D gene (6 bases). The CDR3 is 15 amino acids. The ends were cut back, 6 bases at V and 8 bases at J, with 19 bases in the middle. Germline lookup yields CDR1 MNHNY and CDR2 SVGAGI (reference sequence). This chain's CDR3 is CASRTLGQHGGELFF. The CDR3 coding sequence is TGTGCCAGCAGGACTCTGGGACAACACGGGGGGGAGCTGTTTTTT.

The CDR3 nucleotides read TGTGCCAGCAGCTTAGAGGGGGGGTCAGATACGCAGTATTTT. Its protein product is CASSLEGGSDTQYF. The V gene is TRBV7-9, the J gene TRBJ2-3; possible D gene TRBD2, 7 bases. This CDR3 comprises 14 residues. Germline lookup yields CDR1 SEHNR and CDR2 FQNEAQ (reference sequence). Trimming took off 1 base at V and 4 bases at J, with 9 bases between the two ends. Full variable domain (rest looked up from reference TRBV7-9 and TRBJ2-3): DTGVSQNPRHKITKRGQNVTFRCDPISEHNRLYWYRQTLGQGPEFLTYFQNEAQLEKSRLLSDRFSAERPKGSFSTLEIQRTEQGDSAMYLCASSLEGGSDTQYFGPGTRLTVL.

The V and J genes are TRBV5-1 and TRBJ2-7; 13 nucleotides line up with TRBD2. Unmatched junction bases numbered 3, after V lost 0 bases and J lost 3 bases. Germline CDR1 SGHRS, CDR2 YFSETQ. The CDR3 covers 16 residues. The CDR3 sequence: CASSLGGLAGNYEQYF. In DNA, the CDR3 is TGCGCCAGCAGCTTGGGGGGACTAGCGGGAAACTACGAGCAGTACTTC.

The table lists this clone with a few counts. The chain employs TRBV2 and TRBJ1-5; tentatively, D is TRBD1 (6 bases). Germline V CDR1 and CDR2: SNHLY, FYNNEI. The CDR3 has 13 residues. V was pared by 8 bases and J by 6 bases, with 14 bases between. The DNA of the CDR3 is TGTGCCAGCTGCTTACAGGGTGGTCAGCCCCAGCATTTT. It translates to CASCLQGGQPQHF.

This clone has a single count. This rearrangement joins TRBV14 to TRBJ1-4; D is undetermined. Per germline, CDR1 SGHDN and CDR2 FVKESK. The CDR3 is made up of 13 amino acids. With 4 bases removed from V and 8 bases from J, the gap between germline ends came to 11 bases. CDR3 in amino acids: CASSRGLLEKLFF. Written as DNA, the CDR3 is TGTGCCAGCAGCCGCGGACTATTGGAAAAACTGTTTTTT. Looking up the rest from reference TRBV14 and TRBJ1-4 gives the full variable domain: EAGVTQFPSHSVIEKGQTVTLRCDPISGHDNLYWYRRVMGKEIKFLLHFVKESKQDESGMPNNRFLAERTGGTYSTLKVQPAELEDSGVYFCASSRGLLEKLFFGSGTQLSVL.

This clone was detected only once. V and J are TRBV5-1 and TRBJ2-2; 10 bases fit TRBD1. CDR1 and CDR2 (germline): SGHRS, YFSETQ. The CDR3 has 15 residues. V gave up 4 bases and J gave up 9 bases; unmatched junction bases: 9. The CDR3 region is CASSPGTGAVRELFF. The CDR3, as DNA: TGCGCCAGCAGCCCCGGGACAGGGGCGGTCCGGGAGCTGTTTTTT.

V usage is TRBV5-6 and J usage is TRBJ1-2; no definite D call. V was trimmed by 1 base and J by 3 bases, leaving 13 bases between them. Germline-derived CDR1 and CDR2 are SGHDT and YYEEEE. This CDR3 comprises 15 residues. The CDR3 bases are TGTGCCAGCAGCTTGAAAAACCGAGGGCACTATGGCTACACCTTC. Amino acid sequence: CASSLKNRGHYGYTF.

V and J are TRBV5-6 and TRBJ2-3, with 9 bases that match TRBD2. The germline V gene encodes CDR1 SGHDT and CDR2 YYEEEE. The CDR3 runs to 17 residues. Losses at the gene ends were 1 base for V and 2 bases for J; bases not matched to a gene: 8. Written as DNA, the CDR3 is TGTGCCAGCAGCTTGATGATTGCGGGAGGGCCCACAGATACGCAGTATTTT. As protein: CASSLMIAGGPTDTQYF.

This clone was seen once. V gene TRBV30 combines with J gene TRBJ2-1, with 7 bases lining up with TRBD2. The germline V gene has CDR1 GTSNPN and CDR2 SVGIG (reference sequence). Trimming at V came to 2 bases and at J to 5 bases, leaving 3 bases not matched to a gene. The CDR3 loop spans 13 amino acids. The DNA for the CDR3 is TGTGCCTGGAGTAGCGGGACCAACAATGAGCAGTTCTTC. Its translation is CAWSSGTNNEQFF.

The rearrangement links TRBV7-2 to TRBJ2-4; D uncertain. The V gene's germline CDR1 is SGHTA and CDR2 FQGNSA. The ends were cut back, 0 bases at V and 0 bases at J, with 9 bases in the middle. The length of the CDR3 is 16 residues. CDR3 in amino acids: CASSLAETAAKNIQYF. The CDR3 region has the DNA TGTGCCAGCAGCTTAGCGGAAACAGCAGCCAAAAACATTCAGTACTTC. Variable domain in full (rest from reference TRBV7-2 and TRBJ2-4): GAGVSQSPSNKVTEKGKDVELRCDPISGHTALYWYRQSLGQGLEFLIYFQGNSAPDKSGLPSDRFSAERTGGSVSTLTIQRTQQEDSAVYLCASSLAETAAKNIQYFGAGTRLSVL.

The chain is built from TRBV2 and TRBJ2-4; 11 bases line up with TRBD2. Germline lookup yields CDR1 SNHLY and CDR2 FYNNEI. Unmatched junction bases numbered 2, after V lost 6 bases and J lost 4 bases. The CDR3 is made up of 14 amino acids. CDR3 DNA sequence: TGTGCCAGCAGGATAGCGGGAGGGAAAAACATTCAGTACTTC. This translates into CASRIAGGKNIQYF.

The chain couples TRBV4-1 to TRBJ1-2; D is perhaps TRBD1 (5 bases). The V gene lost 2 bases and the J gene lost 7 bases, with 8 bases spanning the gap. Germline V gene sequence: CDR1 MGHRA, CDR2 YSYEKL. The CDR3 sequence is 12 residues long. The CDR3: CASSQRGGGYTF. The CDR3 DNA is TGCGCCAGCAGCCAAAGGGGCGGTGGCTACACCTTC.

The chain uses TRBV7-3 and TRBJ1-1, with D maybe TRBD1 (5 bases). The germline V gene has CDR1 SGHTA and CDR2 FQGTGA. The V and J ends lost 3 bases and 1 base respectively, with 9 bases between them. This CDR3 is built from 14 residues. CDR3: CASSLQGTNTEAFF. In DNA form, the CDR3 reads TGTGCCAGCAGCTTGCAGGGTACGAACACTGAAGCTTTCTTT.